This TCR beta chain emerged from a study of T cells after yellow fever vaccination. Whole-study findings and limits: Detected again after the booster were most primary-vaccination clones, at about 96% CD4 and more than 70% CD8. Some clonotypes, a small share, were shared between CD4 and CD8 compartments. It was a weaker secondary response, yet one that peaked faster, at day 5 versus 15.

There are many counts of this clonotype. Its antigen is not known. Germline V gives CDR1 MDHEN, CDR2 SYDVKM. Trimming pared 4 bases from V and 0 bases from J, leaving 7 bases between. The CDR3 loop spans 13 amino acids. Using its own MiXCR run on the 5' RACE reads, TCRdb lists one record per CDR3 protein. The profile shows a few hundred thousand distinct CDR3 sequences, approximately 4% of them singletons. Specimen: PBMCs, collected 5 days after the yellow fever booster vaccination. This receptor was taken from a man between 18 and 35 years old who received the YFV17D yellow fever vaccine. The J gene is TRBJ2-7, the V gene TRBV28; D possibly matches TRBD1 or TRBD2 (5 bases each). This CDR3 reads CASSSGSSYEQYV. CDR3 sequence (DNA): TGTGCCAGCAGTTCAGGGAGCTCCTACGAGCAGTACGTC.